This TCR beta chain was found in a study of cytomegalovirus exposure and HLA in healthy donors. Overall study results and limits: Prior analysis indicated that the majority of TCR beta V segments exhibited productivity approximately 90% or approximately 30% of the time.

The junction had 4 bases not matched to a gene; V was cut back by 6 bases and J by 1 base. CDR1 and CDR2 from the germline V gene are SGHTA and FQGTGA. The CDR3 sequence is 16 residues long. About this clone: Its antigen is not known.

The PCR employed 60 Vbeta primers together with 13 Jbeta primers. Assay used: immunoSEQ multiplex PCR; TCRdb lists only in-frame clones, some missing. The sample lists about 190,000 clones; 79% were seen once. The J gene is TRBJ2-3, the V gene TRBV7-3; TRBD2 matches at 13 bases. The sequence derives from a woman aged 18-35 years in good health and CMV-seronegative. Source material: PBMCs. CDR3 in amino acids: CASSWTSGGGTDTQYF. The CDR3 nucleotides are TGTGCCAGCAGTTGGACTAGCGGGGGAGGCACAGATACGCAGTATTTT.